This T cell receptor beta chain comes out of a study of early T cells in non-severe SARS-CoV-2 infection. For the study at large: Sequencing was performed on bulk RNA from unsorted whole blood, leaving chains unpaired. Study results and caveats: Sequences matched to VDJdb favored anti-spike CD8 responses, while private and CD4 specificities were missed.

This clonotype was seen a handful of times. The antigen is unknown. Attachment of unique molecular identifiers to individual cDNA molecules was performed. TCRdb processed the 5' RACE reads anew with MiXCR; each CDR3 protein has one entry. The sample yields about 70,000 distinct CDR3 sequences, roughly 15% seen once. V was clipped by 5 bases and J by 0 bases, with 8 bases between them. The CDR3 consists of 15 residues. Germline CDR1 reads SNHLY; CDR2 reads FYNNEI. This chain joins TRBV2 and TRBJ2-6; D is unclear. The clonotype comes from an adult who was a healthcare worker with PCR-confirmed SARS-CoV-2 infection or an uninfected control (not recorded which). The sample in question was whole blood, obtained at baseline. The CDR3 sequence is CASSPEASGANVLTF. CDR3 DNA: TGTGCCAGCAGTCCCGAGGCCTCTGGGGCCAACGTCCTGACTTTC.